These T cell receptor beta chains were read from a single sample in a study of low-dose radiotherapy and immunotherapy resistance in tumors. TCRdb analysed the reads with MiXCR anew, one entry per CDR3 protein. Of about 82,000 distinct CDR3 sequences detected, approximately 17% appear once; the ten largest clones hold around 6.1%. Specimen: PBMCs, collected before treatment. These receptors all stem from a male donor with prostate cancer. Each CDR3 is given with its conserved first and last residue. D genes are given only for firm matches. Clone size, where shown, is once, few, many, or a class for clones that have expanded.

J | size | D | V | DNA | CDR3
TRBJ1-3 | - | - | TRBV2 | TGTGCCAGCAGGGTAGATAGCTCTGGAAACACCATATATTTT | CASRVDSSGNTIYF
TRBJ2-1 | many | TRBD2 | TRBV5-4 | TGTGCCAGCAGCTTGGATCTAGCGGGGGCTTACAATGAGCAGTTCTTC | CASSLDLAGAYNEQFF
TRBJ2-2 | many | - | TRBV20-1 | TGCAGTGCGAGGCCGTATGGAACCGGGGAGCTGTTTTTT | CSARPYGTGELFF
TRBJ2-7 | - | - | TRBV12-3/TRBV12-4 | TGTGCCAGCAGTGGGCCCAGATCCTACGAGCAGTACTTC | CASSGPRSYEQYF
TRBJ2-1 | many | - | TRBV28 | TGTGCCAGCAGTTTACCACAGGCGTTCTACAATGAGCAGTTCTTC | CASSLPQAFYNEQFF
TRBJ1-3 | many | - | TRBV28 | TGTGCCAGCAGTCTACAGGTTTTCTCTGGAAACACCATATATTTT | CASSLQVFSGNTIYF
TRBJ2-7 | - | - | TRBV13 | TGTGCCAGCAGCTCGACAGTAGGGGGGGAGCAGTACTTC | CASSSTVGGEQYF
TRBJ2-1 | many | - | TRBV12-5 | TGTGCTAGTGATTTACCCGGGAGCCAGAGAAACTACAATGAGCAGTTCTTC | CASDLPGSQRNYNEQFF
TRBJ1-2 | - | - | TRBV29-1 | TGCAGCGTTGGGTCTGGGAGGGTCTATGGCTACACCTTC | CSVGSGRVYGYTF
TRBJ2-7 | many | - | TRBV28 | TGTGCCAGCAGGTTCGGTGACGAGCAGTACTTC | CASRFGDEQYF
TRBJ2-1 | - | - | TRBV4-1 | TGCGCCAGCAGCCAAGATCCAGCAGAATACAATGAGCAGTTCTTC | CASSQDPAEYNEQFF
TRBJ2-2 | medium-sized | - | TRBV12-3/TRBV12-4 | TGTGCCAGCAGAGCTAACAGGGACCTTACCGGGGAGCTGTTTTTT | CASRANRDLTGELFF
TRBJ1-2 | many | - | TRBV7-2 | TGTGCCAGCAGTTCAGGGGTCACCGCGGTCGGCTACACCTTC | CASSSGVTAVGYTF
TRBJ2-2 | many | TRBD1 | TRBV7-6 | TGTGCCAGCAGCGCGGACAGGGGGCTCACCGGGGAGCTGTTTTTT | CASSADRGLTGELFF
TRBJ1-4 | many | - | TRBV28 | TGTGCCAGCAGTTTATCGGGCTCAACTAATGAAAAACTGTTTTTT | CASSLSGSTNEKLFF
TRBJ2-1 | many | TRBD2 | TRBV2 | TGTGCCAGCAGAAGAGATGGGACTAGCGGGAGGGGTGAGCAGTTCTTC | CASRRDGTSGRGEQFF
TRBJ1-4 | many | TRBD1 | TRBV4-1 | TGCGCCAGCAGCCCACTACAGGGGCCCGATAATGAAAAACTGTTTTTT | CASSPLQGPDNEKLFF